These T cell receptor beta chains were read from a single sample in a study of T cell responses to AZD1222 COVID-19 vaccine. Using immunoSEQ multiplex PCR, the repertoire was profiled, and TCRdb retains in-frame clones only, with some absent. Of 75,000 to 100,000 clones detected, nearly 90% appear once; the ten largest clones hold approximately 9.1%. The material sequenced was peripheral blood, taken on day 0 of AZD1222 vaccination. The receptors shown here come from an adult in good health. The CDR3 runs from the conserved cysteine through the conserved F or W. The D gene is left open where the match is weak. Clone size is stated in some rows and not others, as once, few, many or a class when expanded.

clone_size: -
d_call: -
v_call: TRBV2
j_call: TRBJ2-3
cdr3_nt: TGTGCCAGCTTTAGGGCAGGGCCCACAGATACGCAGTATTTT
cdr3_aa: CASFRAGPTDTQYF

clone_size: -
d_call: TRBD1
v_call: TRBV7-2
j_call: TRBJ1-1
cdr3_nt: TGTGCCAGCAGCCCGAGGACAGGGGCCTACATGAACACTGAAGCTTTCTTT
cdr3_aa: CASSPRTGAYMNTEAFF

clone_size: large
d_call: -
v_call: TRBV13
j_call: TRBJ2-3
cdr3_nt: TGTGCCAGCAGCTTAGGCTCCTCCTTCGAAGATACGCAGTATTTT
cdr3_aa: CASSLGSSFEDTQYF

clone_size: -
d_call: TRBD2
v_call: TRBV19
j_call: TRBJ2-5
cdr3_nt: TGTGCCAGTACCCGGGGGACTAGCCTGGAGACCCAGTACTTC
cdr3_aa: CASTRGTSLETQYF

clone_size: -
d_call: -
v_call: TRBV3-1/TRBV3-2
j_call: TRBJ2-7
cdr3_nt: TGTGCCAGCAGCCAAGGAGGGGGAGGGACCTACGAGCAGTACTTC
cdr3_aa: CASSQGGGGTYEQYF

clone_size: few
d_call: TRBD2
v_call: TRBV5-6
j_call: TRBJ2-5
cdr3_nt: TGTGCCAGCAGCTGGACTAGCGCGGGGGAGACCCAGTACTTC
cdr3_aa: CASSWTSAGETQYF

clone_size: -
d_call: TRBD1
v_call: TRBV4-3
j_call: TRBJ1-2
cdr3_nt: TGCGCCAGCAGCCAAGATCTACAGGGGGTTTCGAATGGCTACACCTTC
cdr3_aa: CASSQDLQGVSNGYTF

clone_size: -
d_call: -
v_call: TRBV3-1/TRBV3-2
j_call: TRBJ2-1
cdr3_nt: TGTGCCAGCAGCCTGACCGCCAATGAGCAGTTCTTC
cdr3_aa: CASSLTANEQFF

clone_size: once
d_call: -
v_call: TRBV2
j_call: TRBJ1-1
cdr3_nt: TGTGCCAGCAGTGAAGTCAGGCCGAATCCCATGAACACTGAAGCTTTCTTT
cdr3_aa: CASSEVRPNPMNTEAFF

clone_size: -
d_call: TRBD1
v_call: TRBV2
j_call: TRBJ2-1
cdr3_nt: TGTGCCAGCAGTACACAGGGGACGGGTTGGTTCTTC
cdr3_aa: CASSTQGTGWFF

clone_size: -
d_call: -
v_call: TRBV3-1/TRBV3-2
j_call: TRBJ1-6
cdr3_nt: TGTGCCAGCAGCCCTTCACCCCTCCACTTT
cdr3_aa: CASSPSPLHF

clone_size: once
d_call: -
v_call: TRBV2
j_call: TRBJ2-7
cdr3_nt: TGTGCCAGCAGGACAGGTTACGAGCAGTACTTC
cdr3_aa: CASRTGYEQYF

clone_size: -
d_call: -
v_call: TRBV12-3/TRBV12-4
j_call: TRBJ1-1
cdr3_nt: TGTGCCAGCAGTTCGTCTGAGATCACCGAAGCTTTCTTT
cdr3_aa: CASSSSEITEAFF

clone_size: -
d_call: -
v_call: TRBV30
j_call: TRBJ1-1
cdr3_nt: TGTGCCTGGAGGTACGGGGGCACTGAAGCTTTCTTT
cdr3_aa: CAWRYGGTEAFF

clone_size: -
d_call: -
v_call: TRBV6-5
j_call: TRBJ1-6
cdr3_nt: TGTGCCAGCAGTTACGAAGGGTCGGACCTAGGACCCCTCCACTTT
cdr3_aa: CASSYEGSDLGPLHF

clone_size: -
d_call: TRBD2
v_call: TRBV5-1
j_call: TRBJ2-2
cdr3_nt: TGCGCCAGCAGCATAGGACTAGCGGGAACGAACACCGGGGAGCTGTTTTTT
cdr3_aa: CASSIGLAGTNTGELFF

clone_size: -
d_call: TRBD1
v_call: TRBV30
j_call: TRBJ1-2
cdr3_nt: TGTGCCTGGAGAGGACAGGGGGTGGGTGGCTACACCTTC
cdr3_aa: CAWRGQGVGGYTF

clone_size: -
d_call: -
v_call: TRBV6-5
j_call: TRBJ1-2
cdr3_nt: TGTGCCAGCAGTTACTCGATGGGCCCGAGGAGCCATGGCTACACCTTC
cdr3_aa: CASSYSMGPRSHGYTF

clone_size: -
d_call: TRBD2
v_call: TRBV9
j_call: TRBJ2-2
cdr3_nt: TGTGCCAGCAGCTTGCTAGCGGGGGGGCAGACCGGGGAGCTGTTTTTT
cdr3_aa: CASSLLAGGQTGELFF

clone_size: -
d_call: -
v_call: TRBV7-9
j_call: TRBJ2-1
cdr3_nt: TGTGCCAGCAGCTCGTCCCGCGGTTACAATGAGCAGTTCTTC
cdr3_aa: CASSSSRGYNEQFF

clone_size: once
d_call: -
v_call: TRBV7-2
j_call: TRBJ2-7
cdr3_nt: TGTGCCAGCAGCTTAGGGGGGATTGGGCAGGGATCCTACGAGCAGTACTTC
cdr3_aa: CASSLGGIGQGSYEQYF

clone_size: once
d_call: -
v_call: TRBV7-6
j_call: TRBJ1-1
cdr3_nt: TGTGCCAGCAGCTTAGTGTCAGGGGTCCGGGGTGAAGCTTTCTTT
cdr3_aa: CASSLVSGVRGEAFF

clone_size: -
d_call: -
v_call: TRBV5-1
j_call: TRBJ2-2
cdr3_nt: TGCGCCAGCAGCTTGGGCGTGCCCAGGGGAGCCGGGGAGCTGTTTTTT
cdr3_aa: CASSLGVPRGAGELFF

clone_size: -
d_call: -
v_call: TRBV3-1/TRBV3-2
j_call: TRBJ2-5
cdr3_nt: TGTGCCAGCAGCCAGGATACAAGGGGAGAGACCCAGTACTTC
cdr3_aa: CASSQDTRGETQYF

clone_size: once
d_call: -
v_call: TRBV2
j_call: TRBJ2-4
cdr3_nt: TGTGCCAGCAGTGAAGCTGAGCCCCCCAAAAACATTCAGTACTTC
cdr3_aa: CASSEAEPPKNIQYF

clone_size: -
d_call: -
v_call: TRBV7-6
j_call: TRBJ2-2
cdr3_nt: TGTGCCAGCAGCAGGGGACCTCAGAACACCGGGGAGCTGTTTTTT
cdr3_aa: CASSRGPQNTGELFF

clone_size: -
d_call: -
v_call: TRBV6-5
j_call: TRBJ2-7
cdr3_nt: TGTGCCGTACGACTAGTCAATCAGTACGAGCAGTACTTC
cdr3_aa: CAVRLVNQYEQYF

clone_size: -
d_call: -
v_call: TRBV11-2
j_call: TRBJ2-1
cdr3_nt: TGTGCCAGCAGCATAGGACTCAAGGGGCCTCCTCAAGGGAATGAGCAGTTCTTC
cdr3_aa: CASSIGLKGPPQGNEQFF